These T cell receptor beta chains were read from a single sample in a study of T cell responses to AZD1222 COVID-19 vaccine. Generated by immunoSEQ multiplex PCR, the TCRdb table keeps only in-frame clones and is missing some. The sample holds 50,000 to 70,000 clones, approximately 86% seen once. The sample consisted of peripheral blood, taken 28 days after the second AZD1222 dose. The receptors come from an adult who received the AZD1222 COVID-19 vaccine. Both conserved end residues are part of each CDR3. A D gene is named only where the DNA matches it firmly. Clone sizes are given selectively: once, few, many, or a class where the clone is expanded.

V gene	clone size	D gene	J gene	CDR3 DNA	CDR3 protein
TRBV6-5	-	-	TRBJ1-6	TGTGCCAGCAGTTACCATTTTCAGGGCGATAATTCACCCCTCCACTTT	CASSYHFQGDNSPLHF
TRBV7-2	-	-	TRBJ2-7	TGTGCCAGCAGCTTAAATCCCAACGCCGTGTACGAGCAGTACTTC	CASSLNPNAVYEQYF
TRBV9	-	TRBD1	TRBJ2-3	TGTGCCAGCAGCGTAGGCCCGGGGACAGGGAGCACAGATACGCAGTATTTT	CASSVGPGTGSTDTQYF
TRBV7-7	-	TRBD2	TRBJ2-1	TGTGCTAGCAGCTTAGGCGTTATCGCGGGGGGGCTCAATGAGCAGTTCTTC	CASSLGVIAGGLNEQFF
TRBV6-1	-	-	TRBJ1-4	TGTGCCAGTGTTGGGGGGTATGCTAATGAAAAACTGTTTTTT	CASVGGYANEKLFF
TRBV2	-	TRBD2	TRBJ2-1	TGTGCCAGCAGTGGGACTAGCGGTCCCCCCAATGAGCAGTTCTTC	CASSGTSGPPNEQFF
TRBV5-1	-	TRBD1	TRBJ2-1	TGCGCCAGCCTTTCGGACAGGGGACTTAATGAGCAGTTCTTC	CASLSDRGLNEQFF
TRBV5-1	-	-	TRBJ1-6	TGCGCCAGCAGCCTAGAACAGGGAGGGTATTCACCCCTCCACTTT	CASSLEQGGYSPLHF
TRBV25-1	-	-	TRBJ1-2	TGTGCCAGCAGTCAACCAGGGTTTAACTATGGCTACACCTTC	CASSQPGFNYGYTF
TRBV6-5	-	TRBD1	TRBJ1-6	TGTGCCAGCAGGGACAGGGTAAACTCACCCCTCCACTTT	CASRDRVNSPLHF
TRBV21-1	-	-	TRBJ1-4	TGTGCCAGCAGGGGAGGGGGGGAAAAACTGTTTTTT	CASRGGGEKLFF
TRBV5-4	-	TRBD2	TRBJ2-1	TGTGCCAGCAGCCCCAGCGGGAGTGTCTCCTACAATGAGCAGTTCTTC	CASSPSGSVSYNEQFF
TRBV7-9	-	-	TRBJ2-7	TGTGCCTACAGCCCGGGGTCCGAGCAGTACTTC	CAYSPGSEQYF
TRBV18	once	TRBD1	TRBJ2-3	TGTGCCAGCTCACTCCCGGGACAGACAGATACGCAGTATTTT	CASSLPGQTDTQYF
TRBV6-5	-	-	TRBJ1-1	TGTGCCAGCAGTTACGAGGGGCGGAACACTGAAGCTTTCTTT	CASSYEGRNTEAFF
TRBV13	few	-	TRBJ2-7	TGTGCCAGCAGCGCAGTGAGGGGTGGGGAGCAGTACTTC	CASSAVRGGEQYF
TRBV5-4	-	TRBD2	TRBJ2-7	TGTGCCAGCAGCGGACTAGCGGGAGGGCCGATGGACGAGCAGTACTTC	CASSGLAGGPMDEQYF
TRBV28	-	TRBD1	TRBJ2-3	TGTGCCAGCAGTTCCGACGGACAGGGCGCAGATACGCAGTATTTT	CASSSDGQGADTQYF
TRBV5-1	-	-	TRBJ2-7	TGCGCCAGCAGCTTAACGACGGACACCTACGAGCAGTACTTC	CASSLTTDTYEQYF
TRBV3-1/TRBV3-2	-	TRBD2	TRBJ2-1	TGTGCCAGCAGCCCACGGACTAGCGGGAGGGACAATGAGCAGTTCTTC	CASSPRTSGRDNEQFF
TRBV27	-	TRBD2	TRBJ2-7	TGTGCCAGCAGTACCGGACTAGCGGGCGTGAGCTCCTACGAGCAGTACTTC	CASSTGLAGVSSYEQYF
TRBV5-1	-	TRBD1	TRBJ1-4	TGCGCCAGCAGCCTTGACAGGGTGGGTGAAAAACTGTTTTTT	CASSLDRVGEKLFF
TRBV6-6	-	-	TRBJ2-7	TGTGCCAGCAGTTATAACAGGGAGTACGAGCAGTACTTC	CASSYNREYEQYF
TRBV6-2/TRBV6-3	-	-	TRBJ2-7	TGTGCCAGCAGTTCCGGTCCGGGCGGGGGCCCCTACGAGCAGTACTTC	CASSSGPGGGPYEQYF
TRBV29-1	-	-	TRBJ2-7	TGCAGCGTTGAAACTAGGGAGGAGCAGTACTTC	CSVETREEQYF
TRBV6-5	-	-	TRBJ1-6	TGTGCCAGCACCCCACCCGGTGGGAATTCACCCCTCCACTTT	CASTPPGGNSPLHF
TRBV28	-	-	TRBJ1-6	TGTGCCAGCACCGTACCTGACATCAACTCCTATAATTCACCCCTCCACTTT	CASTVPDINSYNSPLHF
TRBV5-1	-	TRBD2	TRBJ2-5	TGCGCCAGCAGACCTGGACTAGCGGGGAAAGAGACCCAGTACTTC	CASRPGLAGKETQYF
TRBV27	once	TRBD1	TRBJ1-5	TGTGCCAGCAGTTACCAGGGGGTGAATCAGCCCCAGCATTTT	CASSYQGVNQPQHF
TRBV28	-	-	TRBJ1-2	TGTGCCAGCAGTTTCGGGGGGGGCTATGGCTACACCTTC	CASSFGGGYGYTF
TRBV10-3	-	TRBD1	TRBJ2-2	TGTGCCATCAGTGACCGGGACAGGGGGCGAATGGGCGGGGAGCTGTTTTTT	CAISDRDRGRMGGELFF
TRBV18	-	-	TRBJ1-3	TGTGCCAGCTCACCTCTCCCCGCCAGTGGATCTGGAAACACCATATATTTT	CASSPLPASGSGNTIYF
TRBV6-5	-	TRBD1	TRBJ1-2	TGTGCCAGCACCGACAGGGAGGGCGGCTACACCTTC	CASTDREGGYTF
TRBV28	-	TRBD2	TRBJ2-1	TGTGCCAGCAGTCGGATTAGCGGGGGGTTCCACAATGAGCAGTTCTTC	CASSRISGGFHNEQFF
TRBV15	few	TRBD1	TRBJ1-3	TGTGCCACCAGCAGAGATCCCAAGACAGGGGCTGGAAACACCATATATTTT	CATSRDPKTGAGNTIYF
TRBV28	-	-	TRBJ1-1	TGTGCCAGCAGCGTATTCTCTGAAGCTTTCTTT	CASSVFSEAFF
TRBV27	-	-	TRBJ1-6	TGTGCCAGCAGTTTTTTTGGCGAGTTTTCCTCACCCCTCCACTTT	CASSFFGEFSSPLHF
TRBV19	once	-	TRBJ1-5	TGTGCCAGTAGTATTTCCGCAGTACAGCCCCAGCATTTT	CASSISAVQPQHF
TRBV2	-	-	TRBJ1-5	TGTGCCAGCAGCGCGGACTGGGAGAATGGGCCCCAGCATTTT	CASSADWENGPQHF
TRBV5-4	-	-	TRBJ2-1	TGTGCCAGCAGCTTGGCCAGCGGGCCCTACAATGAGCAGTTCTTC	CASSLASGPYNEQFF
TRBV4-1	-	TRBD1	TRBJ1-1	TGCGCCAGCAGCCAAGGAGGGGGCAGGGGTAACACTGAAGCTTTCTTT	CASSQGGGRGNTEAFF
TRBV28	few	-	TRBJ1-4	TGTGCCAGCAGTGCCCCCGGTGCGGGATTAGATGAAAAACTGTTTTTT	CASSAPGAGLDEKLFF
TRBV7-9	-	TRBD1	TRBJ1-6	TGTGCCAGCAGCGGGACAGGGGATTCACCCCTCCACTTT	CASSGTGDSPLHF
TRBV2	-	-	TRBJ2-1	TGTGCCAGCAGTCGGGACTCCGGCTATGAGCAGTTCTTC	CASSRDSGYEQFF